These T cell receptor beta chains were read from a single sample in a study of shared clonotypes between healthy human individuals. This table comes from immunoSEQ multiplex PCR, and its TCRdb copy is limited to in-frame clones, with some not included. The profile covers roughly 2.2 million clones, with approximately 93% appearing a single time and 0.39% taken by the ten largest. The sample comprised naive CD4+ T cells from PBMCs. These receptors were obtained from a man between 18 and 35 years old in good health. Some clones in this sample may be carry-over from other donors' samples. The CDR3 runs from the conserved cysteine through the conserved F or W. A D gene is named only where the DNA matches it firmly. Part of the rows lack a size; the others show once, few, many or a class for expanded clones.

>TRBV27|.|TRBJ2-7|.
CASSVTRGARNEQYF
TGTGCCAGCAGCGTCACCCGGGGGGCGCGAAACGAGCAGTACTTC
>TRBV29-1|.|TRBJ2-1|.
CSVEWRDSSSYNEQFF
TGCAGCGTTGAGTGGAGAGACAGCAGCTCCTACAATGAGCAGTTCTTC
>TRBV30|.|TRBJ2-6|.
CAWRGSRPSGANVLTF
TGTGCCTGGAGAGGGTCCCGACCCTCTGGGGCCAACGTCCTGACTTTC
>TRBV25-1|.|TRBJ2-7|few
CASRGSSSYEQYF
TGTGCCAGCAGGGGCTCCAGCTCCTACGAGCAGTACTTC
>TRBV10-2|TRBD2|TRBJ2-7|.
CASEIDGGRYEQYF
TGCGCCAGCGAGATAGACGGGGGGAGATACGAGCAGTACTTC
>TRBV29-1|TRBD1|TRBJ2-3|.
CSLRGRSTDTQYF
TGCAGCTTAAGGGGGCGTAGCACAGATACGCAGTATTTT
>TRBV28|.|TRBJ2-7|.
CASSLSTYEQYF
TGTGCCAGCAGTTTATCGACCTACGAGCAGTACTTC
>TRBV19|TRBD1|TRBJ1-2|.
CASSSTGGAGYTF
TGTGCCAGTAGTTCTACAGGGGGCGCGGGCTACACCTTC
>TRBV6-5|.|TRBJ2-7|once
CASSYSGTAGQYF
TGTGCCAGCAGTTACAGCGGGACAGCCGGGCAGTACTTC
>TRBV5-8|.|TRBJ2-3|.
CASSSRLSSDTQYF
TGTGCCAGCAGCTCAAGACTGAGCTCAGATACGCAGTATTTT
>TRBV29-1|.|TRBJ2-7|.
CSVAKGQGSYEQYF
TGCAGCGTTGCAAAGGGGCAGGGCTCCTACGAGCAGTACTTC
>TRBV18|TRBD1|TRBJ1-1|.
CASSPNRGNTEAFF
TGTGCCAGCTCACCAAACAGGGGGAACACTGAAGCTTTCTTT
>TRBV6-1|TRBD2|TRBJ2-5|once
CASSERSSGSREQYF
TGTGCCAGCAGTGAAAGGTCTAGCGGGAGTCGGGAGCAGTACTTC
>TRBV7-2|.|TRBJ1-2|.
CASSLSRSSNGYTF
TGTGCCAGCAGCTTGAGTCGCAGCTCCAATGGCTACACCTTC
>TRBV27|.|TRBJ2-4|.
CASRPTGTVDIQYF
TGTGCCAGCAGGCCGACGGGAACTGTGGACATTCAGTACTTC
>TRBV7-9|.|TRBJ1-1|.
CASSPPPQTVVYTEAFF
TGTGCCAGCAGCCCCCCACCCCAGACAGTAGTGTACACTGAAGCTTTCTTT
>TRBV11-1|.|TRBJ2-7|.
CASSFEGGYEQYF
TGTGCCAGCAGCTTCGAGGGGGGCTACGAGCAGTACTTC
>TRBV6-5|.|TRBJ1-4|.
CASSYRRGEKLFF
TGTGCCAGCAGTTACAGGAGGGGTGAAAAACTGTTTTTT
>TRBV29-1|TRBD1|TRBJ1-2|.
CSVAGTDSGYTF
TGCAGCGTTGCCGGGACAGACTCTGGCTACACCTTC
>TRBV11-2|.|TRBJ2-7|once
CASSPRGSSYEQYF
TGTGCCAGCAGCCCCAGGGGTTCCTCCTACGAGCAGTACTTC
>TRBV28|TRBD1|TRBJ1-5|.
CASSHRGFSNQPQHF
TGTGCCAGCAGCCACAGGGGGTTTAGCAATCAGCCCCAGCATTTT
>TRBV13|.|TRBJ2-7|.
CASSLVGRVYEQYF
TGTGCCAGCAGCTTAGTGGGTAGAGTCTACGAGCAGTACTTC
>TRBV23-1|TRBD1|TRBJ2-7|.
CASSQFLYRDRDSSYEQYF
TGCGCCAGCAGTCAATTCTTGTACCGGGACAGGGATTCCTCCTACGAGCAGTACTTC
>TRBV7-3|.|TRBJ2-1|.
CASSRDSWSSYNEQFF
TGTGCCAGCAGCCGTGATAGCTGGAGCTCCTACAATGAGCAGTTCTTC
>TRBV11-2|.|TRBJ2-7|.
CASSLVRGKNEQYF
TGTGCCAGCAGCTTAGTGAGGGGAAAAAACGAGCAGTACTTC
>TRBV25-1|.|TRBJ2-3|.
CASSDTGFRDTQYF
TGTGCCAGCAGTGATACAGGGTTCCGAGATACGCAGTATTTT
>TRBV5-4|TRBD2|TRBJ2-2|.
CASSLAASGIIELFF
TGTGCCAGCAGCTTGGCGGCTAGCGGGATTATTGAGCTGTTTTTT
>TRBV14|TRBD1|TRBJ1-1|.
CASKGQGNTEAFF
TGTGCCAGCAAGGGACAGGGGAACACTGAAGCTTTCTTT
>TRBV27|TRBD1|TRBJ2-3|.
CASSPGTGADTQYF
TGTGCCAGCAGTCCGGGGACAGGGGCCGATACGCAGTATTTT
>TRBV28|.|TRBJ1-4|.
CASTPGHTTNEKLFF
TGTGCCAGCACCCCGGGGCACACAACTAATGAAAAACTGTTTTTT
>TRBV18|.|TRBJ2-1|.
CASSRGGEQFF
TGTGCCAGCTCACGAGGGGGTGAGCAGTTCTTC
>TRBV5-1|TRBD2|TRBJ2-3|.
CASSLLLAGEDTQYF
TGCGCCAGCAGCCTACTACTAGCGGGAGAAGATACGCAGTATTTT
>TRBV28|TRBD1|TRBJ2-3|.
CASRATGGIDTQYF
TGTGCCAGCAGGGCGACAGGGGGGATAGATACGCAGTATTTT